One sample yielded the 16 T cell receptor beta chains listed below, sequenced in a study of cytomegalovirus exposure and HLA in healthy donors. Use of 60 Vbeta and 13 Jbeta primers characterized the PCR. TCRdb keeps only in-frame clones here, not all; method: immunoSEQ multiplex PCR. The sample carries roughly 80,000 clones, roughly 82% recorded once. The sequenced sample consisted of PBMCs. These receptors all come from a male donor in good health and CMV-seropositive.

The rearrangement uses TRBV6-1 and TRBJ1-3, with TRBD1 identical over 7 bases. CDR1 is MNHNS and CDR2 is SASEGT in the germline V gene. The CDR3 has 16 residues. The trim removed 4 bases at V and 4 bases at J, leaving 10 bases unmatched. CDR3 in amino acids: CASSGFWTGEGNTIYF. The CDR3 DNA follows: TGTGCCAGCAGTGGATTTTGGACAGGAGAAGGAAACACCATATATTTT.

This chain links TRBV11-2 with TRBJ2-3, with D unresolved. Germline values: CDR1 SGHAT, CDR2 FQNNGV. V lost 1 base, J lost 4 bases, and 12 bases lay in between. This CDR3 is 15 amino acids long. The CDR3: CASSLVARVADTQYF. CDR3 coding DNA: TGTGCCAGCAGCTTAGTGGCTAGAGTGGCAGATACGCAGTATTTT.

This clone has a single count. The chain couples TRBV11-3 to TRBJ2-7; TRBD2 matches 15 bases. Germline-derived CDR1 and CDR2 are SGHNT and YENEEA. The CDR3 length is 20 residues. J was trimmed by 5 bases and V by 9 bases; bases with no gene match: 23. The CDR3 DNA is TGTGCCAGGGAGAAGAAACGGGGTTTTGGACTAGCGGGAGGGAAAGACGAGCAGTACTTC. Residues: CAREKKRGFGLAGGKDEQYF.

The chain's CDR3 is CAIGQGQVGTEAFF. CDR3 sequence (DNA): TGTGCCATAGGACAGGGTCAAGTGGGAACTGAAGCTTTCTTT. The chain carries TRBV10-3 and TRBJ1-1, with 8 bases fitting TRBD1. V lost 9 bases, J lost 5 bases, and 11 bases stayed unmatched. The CDR3 is 14 residues long. Germline V gene sequence: CDR1 ENHRY, CDR2 SYGVKD.

The CDR3 loop reads CASSIHLLGRQDPIPDMNTGELFF. The DNA for the CDR3 is TGTGCCAGTAGTATTCATCTCTTGGGGCGACAGGATCCTATCCCGGATATGAACACCGGGGAGCTGTTTTTT. This rearrangement joins TRBV19 to TRBJ2-2; D possibly corresponds to TRBD1 (6 bases). V lost 3 bases and J 1 base, leaving 36 bases between the germline ends. Per germline, CDR1 LNHDA and CDR2 SQIVND (reference sequence). CDR3 length: 24 amino acids.

The rearrangement joins TRBV25-1 to TRBJ2-7, with 10 positions matching TRBD2. The CDR3 contains 15 residues. Trimming at V came to 4 bases and at J to 2 bases, leaving 5 bases not matched to a gene. The germline V gene has CDR1 MGHDK and CDR2 SYGVNS. In DNA form, the CDR3 reads TGTGCCAGCAGTGCCTGGACTAGCGGAACCTACGAGCAGTACTTC. Translating gives CASSAWTSGTYEQYF.

Of note for this clone: Germline is not matched at one junction end, which may reflect a read error. Distinct nucleotide sequences in the sample also encode this CDR3. This chain connects TRBV2 to TRBJ1-5, with TRBD1 identical over 8 bases. The CDR3 is made up of 14 amino acids. CDR1 and CDR2 (germline): SNHLY, FYNNEI. CDR3 DNA sequence: TGTGCCAGCAGCTCCGGACAGGGTAGGGAGCCCCAGCACTTT. Encoded protein: CASSSGQGREPQHF.

The V gene is TRBV6-5, the J gene TRBJ1-2, with D unresolved. With 5 bases removed from V and 5 bases from J, the gap between germline ends came to 6 bases. The CDR3 has 11 residues. Germline assignment: CDR1 MNHEY and CDR2 SVGAGI. CDR3 loop: CASSSGYGYTF. The CDR3 DNA reads TGTGCCAGCAGTAGCGGGTATGGCTACACCTTC.

This clone was observed once. The chain couples TRBV4-3 to TRBJ1-2; D gene unclear. The CDR3 loop spans 16 amino acids. Per the germline V gene, CDR1 is LGHNA and CDR2 is YSLEER. The V end lost 1 base, the J end lost 0 bases, and 12 bases lay between the germline ends. Written as DNA, the CDR3 is TGCGCCAGCAGCCAAGCCCATAGCGCCCCTAACTATGGCTACACCTTC. It encodes CASSQAHSAPNYGYTF.

The chain combines TRBV5-1 with TRBJ2-5; 8 bases fit TRBD1. V shed 4 bases and J 4 bases; nucleotides not matched to a gene: 6. CDR3 size: 14 residues. Germline CDR1 and CDR2: SGHRS and YFSETQ. The CDR3 is CASSLTGEVETQYF. The CDR3 DNA reads as TGCGCCAGCAGCCTGACAGGGGAGGTAGAGACCCAGTACTTC.

The chain carries TRBV6-5 and TRBJ2-7; 9 bases are a match to TRBD1. J gave up 3 bases and V 6 bases, and 6 bases lay outside the gene matches. The CDR3 runs 14 residues. Germline V gene sequence: CDR1 MNHEY, CDR2 SVGAGI. The CDR3: CASRNRQGVYEQYF. The CDR3 DNA reads as TGTGCCAGCAGAAACCGACAGGGGGTCTACGAGCAGTACTTC.

In this sample, this clone turned up a few times. The chain recombines TRBV7-2 with TRBJ2-3; TRBD2 aligns across 11 bases. Germline trimming cut 5 bases from V and 2 bases from J; bases unmatched to any gene: 15. The CDR3 has 19 amino acids. Per the germline V gene, CDR1 is SGHTA and CDR2 is FQGNSA. The CDR3 spells CASSPKGASGGSHTDTQYF. The DNA of the CDR3 is TGTGCCAGCAGCCCAAAAGGGGCTAGCGGGGGGTCCCACACAGATACGCAGTATTTT.

In this sample, this clone turned up a few times. J is TRBJ2-7 and V is TRBV11-2; TRBD2 might be the D (6 bases). CDR3 length equals 15 residues. The V gene's germline CDR1 is SGHAT and CDR2 FQNNGV. Trimming pared 7 bases from V and 3 bases from J, leaving 19 bases between. The CDR3 is CASTRSRLVGYEQYF. CDR3 nucleotides: TGTGCCAGCACCCGGTCCAGACTAGTCGGCTACGAGCAGTACTTC. The complete variable domain, with remaining parts taken from reference TRBV11-2 and TRBJ2-7, reads EAGVAQSPRYKIIEKRQSVAFWCNPISGHATLYWYQQILGQGPKLLIQFQNNGVVDDSQLPKDRFSAERLKGVDSTLKIQPAKLEDSAVYLCASTRSRLVGYEQYFGPGTRLTVT.

The J gene is TRBJ2-3, the V gene TRBV6-1; 7 nucleotides match TRBD1. This CDR3 region has 16 residues. The J segment lost 4 bases and the V segment lost 4 bases, leaving 11 bases of the junction unmatched. Germline V lookup: CDR1 MNHNS, CDR2 SASEGT. In DNA form, the CDR3 reads TGTGCCAGCAGTGGACGAAACAGGGGCCTGTCAGATACGCAGTATTTT. Its protein product is CASSGRNRGLSDTQYF.

The chain is built from TRBV5-4 and TRBJ2-3; no definite D call. Trimming stripped 0 bases from V and 3 bases from J, with 8 bases between. CDR1 and CDR2 (germline): SGHNT, YYREEE (reference sequence). This CDR3 contains 14 residues. The CDR3 DNA is TGTGCCAGCAGCTTGGTGGCGGTGACAGATACGCAGTATTTT. Amino acids: CASSLVAVTDTQYF.

This chain connects TRBV11-3 to TRBJ2-7; 9 positions match TRBD1. Germline V gives CDR1 SGHNT, CDR2 YENEEA. CDR3 length: 13 residues. Trimming removed 5 bases from V and 6 bases from J; junction bases left unmatched: 5. This chain's CDR3 is CASSTQGASEQYF. CDR3 nucleotides: TGTGCCAGCAGCACACAGGGGGCGTCCGAGCAGTACTTC.